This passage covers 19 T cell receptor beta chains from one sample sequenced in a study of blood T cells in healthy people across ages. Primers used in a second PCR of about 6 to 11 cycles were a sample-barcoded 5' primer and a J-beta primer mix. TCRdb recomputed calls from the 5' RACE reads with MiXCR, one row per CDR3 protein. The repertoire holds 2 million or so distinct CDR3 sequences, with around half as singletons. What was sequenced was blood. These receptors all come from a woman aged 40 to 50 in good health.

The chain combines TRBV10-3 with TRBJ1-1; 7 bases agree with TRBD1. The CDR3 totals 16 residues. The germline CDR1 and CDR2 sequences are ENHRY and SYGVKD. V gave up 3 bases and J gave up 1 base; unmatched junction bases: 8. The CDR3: CAISEKGGAANTEAFF. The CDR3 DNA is TGTGCCATCAGTGAAAAAGGGGGCGCCGCGAACACTGAAGCTTTCTTT.

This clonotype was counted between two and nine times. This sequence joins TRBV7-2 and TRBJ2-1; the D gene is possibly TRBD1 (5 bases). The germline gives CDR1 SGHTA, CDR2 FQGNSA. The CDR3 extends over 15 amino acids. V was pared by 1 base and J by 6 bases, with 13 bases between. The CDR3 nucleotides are TGTGCCAGCAGCTTAGATATAGGGGCAGCCAATGAGCAGTTCTTC. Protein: CASSLDIGAANEQFF. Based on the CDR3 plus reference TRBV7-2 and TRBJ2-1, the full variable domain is GAGVSQSPSNKVTEKGKDVELRCDPISGHTALYWYRQSLGQGLEFLIYFQGNSAPDKSGLPSDRFSAERTGGSVSTLTIQRTQQEDSAVYLCASSLDIGAANEQFFGPGTRLTVL.

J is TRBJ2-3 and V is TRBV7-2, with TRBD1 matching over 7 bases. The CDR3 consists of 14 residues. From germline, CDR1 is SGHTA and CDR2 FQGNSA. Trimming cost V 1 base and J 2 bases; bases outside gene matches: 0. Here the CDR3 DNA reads TGTGCCAGCAGCTTAGAGGGGGCCACAGATACGCAGTATTTT. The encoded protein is CASSLEGATDTQYF.

The CDR3 DNA reads as TGCAGCGTTCCAGCCAGCGGGGGGGCAAGTGAGCAGTACTTC. Protein: CSVPASGGASEQYF. The chain employs TRBV29-1 and TRBJ2-5; the match to TRBD2 covers 10 bases. The CDR3 extends over 14 amino acids. The ends lost 5 bases at V and 11 bases at J; junction bases unmatched: 14. Germline values: CDR1 SQVTM, CDR2 ANQGSEA. The full variable domain, with the rest looked up from reference TRBV29-1 and TRBJ2-5, is SAVISQKPSRDICQRGTSLTIQCQVDSQVTMMFWYRQQPGQSLTLIATANQGSEATYESGFVIDKFPISRPNLTFSTLTVSNMSPEDSSIYLCSVPASGGASEQYFGPGTRLLVL.

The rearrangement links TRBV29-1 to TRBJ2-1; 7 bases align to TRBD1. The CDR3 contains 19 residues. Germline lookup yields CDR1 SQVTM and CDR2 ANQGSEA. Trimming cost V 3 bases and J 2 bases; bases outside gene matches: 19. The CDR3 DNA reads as TGCAGCGTTGAGGGCCACGATGAGGGGGCGGTCGGCCCCTACAATGAGCAGTTCTTC. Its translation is CSVEGHDEGAVGPYNEQFF.

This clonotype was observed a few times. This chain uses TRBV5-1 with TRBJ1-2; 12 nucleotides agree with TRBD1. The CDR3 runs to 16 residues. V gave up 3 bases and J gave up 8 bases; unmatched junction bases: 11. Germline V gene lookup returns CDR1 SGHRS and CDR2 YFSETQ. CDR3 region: CASSWGQGAVRTGYTF. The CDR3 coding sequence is TGCGCCAGCAGCTGGGGACAGGGGGCCGTCAGGACGGGCTACACCTTC.

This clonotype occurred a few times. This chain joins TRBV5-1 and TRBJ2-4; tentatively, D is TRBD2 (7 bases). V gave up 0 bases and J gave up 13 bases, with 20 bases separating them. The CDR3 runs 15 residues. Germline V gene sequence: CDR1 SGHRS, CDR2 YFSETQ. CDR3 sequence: CASSLGRGQSSEQYF. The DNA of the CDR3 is TGCGCCAGCAGCTTGGGGCGGGGGCAGTCGAGTGAGCAGTACTTC.

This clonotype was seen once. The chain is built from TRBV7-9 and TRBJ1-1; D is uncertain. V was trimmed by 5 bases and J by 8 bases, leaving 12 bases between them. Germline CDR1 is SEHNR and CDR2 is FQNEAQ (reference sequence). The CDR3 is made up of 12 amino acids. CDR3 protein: CASSPDPQEAFF. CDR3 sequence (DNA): TGTGCCAGCAGCCCCGACCCCCAAGAAGCTTTCTTT. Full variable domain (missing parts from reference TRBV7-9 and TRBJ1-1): DTGVSQNPRHKITKRGQNVTFRCDPISEHNRLYWYRQTLGQGPEFLTYFQNEAQLEKSRLLSDRFSAERPKGSFSTLEIQRTEQGDSAMYLCASSPDPQEAFFGQGTRLTVV.

The CDR3 DNA sequence: TGTGCCAGCAGACAGCAAGATTGGACAGATACGCAGTATTTT. Translated: CASRQQDWTDTQYF. V gene TRBV6-2 or TRBV6-3 combines with J gene TRBJ2-3; no reliable D call. The CDR3 contains 14 residues. Trimming pared 6 bases from V and 3 bases from J, leaving 13 bases between. From germline, CDR1 is MNHEY and CDR2 SVGEGT.

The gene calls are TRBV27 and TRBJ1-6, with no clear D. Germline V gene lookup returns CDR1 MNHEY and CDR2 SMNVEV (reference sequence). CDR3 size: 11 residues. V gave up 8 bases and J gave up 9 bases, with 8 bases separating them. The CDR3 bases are TGTGCCAGCGGGCGGAGTTCACCCCTCCACTTT. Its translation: CASGRSSPLHF.

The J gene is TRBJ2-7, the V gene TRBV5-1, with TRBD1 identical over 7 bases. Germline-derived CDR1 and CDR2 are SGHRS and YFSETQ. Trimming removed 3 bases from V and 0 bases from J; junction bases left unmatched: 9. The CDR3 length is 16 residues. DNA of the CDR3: TGCGCCAGCAGCTCTTACGGGACAGCCAGCTCCTACGAGCAGTACTTC. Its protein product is CASSSYGTASSYEQYF.

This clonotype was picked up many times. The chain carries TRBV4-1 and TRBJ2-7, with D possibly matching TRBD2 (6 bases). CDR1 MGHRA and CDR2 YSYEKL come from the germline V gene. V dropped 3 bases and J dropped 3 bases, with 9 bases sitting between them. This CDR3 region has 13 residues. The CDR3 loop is CASSQVGGYEQYF. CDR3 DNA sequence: TGCGCCAGCAGCCAGGTGGGGGGCTACGAGCAGTACTTC.

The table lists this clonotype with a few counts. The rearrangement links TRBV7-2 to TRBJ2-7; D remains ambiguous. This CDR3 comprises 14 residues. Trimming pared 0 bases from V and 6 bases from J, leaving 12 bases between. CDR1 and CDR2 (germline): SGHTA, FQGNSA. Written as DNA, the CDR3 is TGTGCCAGCAGCTTAGCTCGAGCAGGCCCCGAGCAGTACTTC. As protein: CASSLARAGPEQYF.

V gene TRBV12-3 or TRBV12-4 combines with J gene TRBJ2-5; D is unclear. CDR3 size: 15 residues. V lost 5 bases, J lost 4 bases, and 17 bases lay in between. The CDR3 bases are TGTGCCAGCAGTCCCAACCATGACATTCGAGAGACCCAGTACTTC. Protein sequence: CASSPNHDIRETQYF.

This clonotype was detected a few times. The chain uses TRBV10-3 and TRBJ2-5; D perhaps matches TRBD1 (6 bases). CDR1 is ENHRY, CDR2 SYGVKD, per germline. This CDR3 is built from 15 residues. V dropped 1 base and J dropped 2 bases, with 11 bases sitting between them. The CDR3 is CAISEFKGQQETQYF. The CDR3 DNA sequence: TGTGCCATCAGTGAGTTTAAAGGACAGCAAGAGACCCAGTACTTC.

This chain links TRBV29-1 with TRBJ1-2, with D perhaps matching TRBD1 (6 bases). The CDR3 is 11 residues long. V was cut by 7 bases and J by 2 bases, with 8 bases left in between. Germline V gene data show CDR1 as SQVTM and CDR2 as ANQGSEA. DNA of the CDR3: TGCAGCGACAGGGCCAACTATGGCTACACCTTC. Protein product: CSDRANYGYTF.

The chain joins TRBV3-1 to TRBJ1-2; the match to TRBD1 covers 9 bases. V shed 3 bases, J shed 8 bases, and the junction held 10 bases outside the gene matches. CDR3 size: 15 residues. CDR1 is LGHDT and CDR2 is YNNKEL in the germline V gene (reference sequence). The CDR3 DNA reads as TGTGCCAGCAGCCAGGAGACAGGGGGTCTCAGCGGCTACACCTTC. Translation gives CASSQETGGLSGYTF.

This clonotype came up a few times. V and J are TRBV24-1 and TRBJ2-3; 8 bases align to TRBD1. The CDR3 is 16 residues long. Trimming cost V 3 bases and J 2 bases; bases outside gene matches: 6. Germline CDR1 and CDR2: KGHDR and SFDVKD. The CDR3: CATSDPRTGSTDTQYF. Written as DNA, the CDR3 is TGTGCCACCAGTGATCCCAGGACAGGGTCCACAGATACGCAGTATTTT.

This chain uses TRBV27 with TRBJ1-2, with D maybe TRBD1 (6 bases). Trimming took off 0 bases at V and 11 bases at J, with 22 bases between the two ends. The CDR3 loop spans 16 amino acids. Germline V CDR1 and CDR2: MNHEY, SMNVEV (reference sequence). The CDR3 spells CASSLSDSRGLWRYTF. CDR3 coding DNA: TGTGCCAGCAGTTTATCGGACAGCAGGGGACTATGGCGGTACACCTTC.